There are many counts of the clone carrying this TCR beta chain. Trimming took off 6 bases at V and 3 bases at J, with 12 bases between the two ends. Germline V gene lookup returns CDR1 SGHDT and CDR2 YYEEEE. This CDR3 has 14 residues. The sample originates from a study of T cells after yellow fever vaccination. TCRdb fed the 5' RACE reads into MiXCR, producing one record per CDR3 protein. The sample includes 250,000 or so distinct CDR3 sequences, about 3.5% of them seen just once. The chain combines TRBV5-6 with TRBJ2-2; weak D call: TRBD2 (6 bases). The sequencing here drew on PBMCs, taken 15 days after the yellow fever booster vaccination. The clonotype was recovered from a man between 18 and 35 years old who received the YFV17D yellow fever vaccine. In DNA, the CDR3 is TGTGCCAGCAACCTGGGACTGCACACCGGGGAGCTGTTTTTT. It translates to CASNLGLHTGELFF. The full variable domain, in which reference TRBV5-6 and TRBJ2-2 provide the parts outside the CDR3, is DAGVTQSPTHLIKTRGQQVTLRCSPKSGHDTVSWYQQALGQGPQFIFQYYEEEERQRGNFPDRFSGHQFPNYSSELNVNALLLGDSALYLCASNLGLHTGELFFGEGSRLTVL.